Listed here are 5 T cell receptor beta chains from one sample, sequenced in a study of T cells in Graves' hyperthyroidism and ophthalmopathy. Amplified regions were TCR beta CDR3 sequences from RNA transcripts. HTBI primers were the set used in a first-round RT-PCR of the TCR CDR3. MiXCR, applied by TCRdb to the multiplex PCR reads, yields one record per CDR3 protein. This sample has more than 500,000 distinct CDR3 sequences, with about 15% found just once. The sequenced sample was blood. These receptors were collected from a woman in her 40s with Graves' hyperthyroidism.

This clonotype has a count of ten or more. The chain joins TRBV9 to TRBJ2-5; the D gene is possibly TRBD2 (5 bases). V lost 0 bases to trimming and J lost 0 bases, with 6 bases between them. Per the germline V gene, CDR1 is SGDLS and CDR2 is YYNGEE. The CDR3 covers 14 residues. CDR3 DNA sequence: TGTGCCAGCAGCGTAGGAGGGTACCAAGAGACCCAGTACTTC. Its translation: CASSVGGYQETQYF.

This clonotype came up many times. The rearrangement uses TRBV5-1 and TRBJ2-3, with D perhaps matching TRBD1 (6 bases). CDR3 length equals 16 residues. The germline gives CDR1 SGHRS, CDR2 YFSETQ. V gave up 3 bases and J gave up 1 base, with 15 bases separating them. In nucleotides, the CDR3 is TGCGCCAGCAGCTATGCCGACAACAGGGGCACAGATACGCAGTATTTT. It translates to CASSYADNRGTDTQYF.

This clonotype came up a few times. The CDR3 sequence is CASKPGDRETQETQYF. In DNA, the CDR3 is TGCGCCAGCAAACCCGGGGACAGGGAAACCCAAGAGACCCAGTACTTC. The rearrangement uses TRBV5-1 and TRBJ2-5, with 9 bases fitting TRBD1. Germline values: CDR1 SGHRS, CDR2 YFSETQ. The V and J ends lost 6 bases and 1 base, in that order; junction bases with no gene match: 10. This CDR3 region has 16 residues.

V gene TRBV27 combines with J gene TRBJ2-1; TRBD1 matches 9 bases. This CDR3 comprises 18 residues. Trimming cost V 6 bases and J 5 bases; bases outside gene matches: 17. The germline CDR1 and CDR2 sequences are MNHEY and SMNVEV (reference sequence). CDR3 region: CASSSSGTGFSLHNEQFF. The CDR3 region has the DNA TGTGCCAGCAGCTCCTCCGGGACAGGGTTTTCCCTGCACAATGAGCAGTTCTTC.

Notes on this clonotype: This sequence may be a read error, since a much larger clone differs from it by one base. The chain is built from TRBV13 and TRBJ2-5; a weak D match, TRBD1 (5 bases). From germline, CDR1 is PRHDT and CDR2 FYEKMQ (reference sequence). Deletions cut 5 bases from V and 2 bases from J, with 12 bases between. The CDR3 contains 14 residues. CDR3 region: CASSPRTSQETQYF. The CDR3 region has the DNA TGTGCCAGCAGCCCACGGACAAGTCAAGAGACCCAGTACTTC.